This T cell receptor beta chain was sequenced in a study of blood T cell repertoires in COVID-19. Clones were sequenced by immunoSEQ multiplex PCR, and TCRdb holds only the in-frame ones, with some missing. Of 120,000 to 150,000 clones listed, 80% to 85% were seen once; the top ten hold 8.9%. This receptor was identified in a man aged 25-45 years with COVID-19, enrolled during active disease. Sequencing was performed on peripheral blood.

CDR3 bases: TGTGCCAGCAGCCAAGTAGGGCAGGGAAGGACCGGGGAGCTGTTTTTT. This translates into CASSQVGQGRTGELFF. The chain recombines TRBV4-2 with TRBJ2-2, with a weak D call TRBD1 (5 bases). CDR1 is LGHNA and CDR2 is YNFKEQ in the germline V gene. The V end lost 1 base, the J end lost 5 bases, and 14 bases lay between the germline ends. This CDR3 contains 16 residues.